Listed here is a single T cell receptor beta chain. This clone has a single count. There is no known antigen for this receptor. Base quality data are lacking; no much larger clone is found one base away. TCR CDR3 regions were amplified from genomic DNA by multiplex PCR using the deep immunoSEQ assay. Extracted genomic DNA from each cell subset was distributed evenly across all wells of several immunoSEQ 96-well plates, and each plate was treated as a replicate. For sorted subsets, roughly 200 ng genomic DNA, equal to 30,000 to 35,000 T cell genomes, was loaded into each replicate PCR. Purified libraries were measured with a Qubit 3.0 fluorometer, size-checked on a Bioanalyzer 2100, and measured again with the KAPA Library Quantification kit. Every immunoSEQ 96-well plate was sequenced on a dedicated single-read 150-cycle Illumina NextSeq 550 flow cell. In the original analysis: Because the immunoSEQ output held only junctional sequences and lacked quality scores, the filtering could not match the filtering applied to full-length reads. Sequences were annotated with PyIR, a Python wrapper for IgBLAST v1.9, and V/J genes and CDR3 were assigned using IMGT germline references. Reads were removed for weak V/J assignments (E-value above 1e-6), missing CDR3, stop codons, out-of-frame junctions, or ambiguous translated residues. V3J clonotypes were defined as sequences sharing the same inferred V gene, J gene, and CDR3 amino acid sequence. To compute the percentage overlap between repertoires, the number of shared unique clonotypes was divided by the size of the smaller repertoire. RTK rarefaction, the Chao1 estimator, and Recon v2.1 estimates of unobserved clonotypes were used to assess repertoire richness. Generation probabilities for all TCRbeta clonotypes obtained by the gDNA method from a handful of donors were computed using OLGA. Imported from immuneACCESS, the table was reduced by TCRdb to in-frame sequences with V and J called. These copies leave out some clones; in studies compared against another copy, an unresolved V gene accounts for under half, and the cause of the remainder is not known. V and J calls and clone size follow that table, whereas D and trimming were derived from the DNA. For this sample the table gives just over 2,000,000 clones, of which roughly 94% were detected only once. 0.13% of the sample lies in the top ten.

Healthy HIV-negative adults with no recently reported acute infections or vaccinations were included as donors. Only Caucasian adults living in Nashville, Tennessee, USA were represented among the donors. Magnetic negative selection was used to enrich CD4+ T cells, after which naive cells were positively selected on CD45RA and the negative fraction became the memory subset. Blood was collected by leukapheresis, and PBMCs were isolated by Ficoll-Histopaque density gradient centrifugation and then cryopreserved in liquid nitrogen vapor phase. Analytical flow cytometry was used to check the purity and quantity of every magnetically sorted T cell population. Genomic DNA was isolated from every sorted fraction and measured by UV absorbance on a Nanodrop 2000c. The data were taken from a study of shared clonotypes between healthy human individuals (dated by TCRdb to 2019 to 2021). As for the study more broadly: A couple of women and a few men aged 18 to 49 years were included in the cohort. For each donor, three plates each were used for CD4 naive and CD4 memory, two plates were used for CD8 naive, and one plate was used for CD8 memory. To estimate repertoire size and how much clonotypes are shared between individuals, the study performed deep sequencing of blood TCR repertoires from roughly five healthy adults. To increase sequencing depth and limit assay-specific biases, different laboratories used diverse techniques to prepare libraries and sequence TCR repertoires. Between about 0.8 and 9 billion PBMCs per donor were obtained by leukapheresis.

Results the study describes overall, beyond this receptor: Larger estimated clonotype richness was generally found for naive subsets than for memory subsets. The genetic and exposure-history diversity represented was limited by the small number of donors. Higher generation probabilities were observed for clonotypes shared by all four sorted-subset donors than for non-shared clonotypes. Pairwise subsampling led to the expectation that sequencing depth would affect the degree of clonotype sharing among donors. Sampling was restricted to blood, and TCR repertoires in tissues likely differ from the TCR repertoires found in blood. Even with the large sequencing depth, rarefaction of the sorted-subset datasets indicated that sequencing was incomplete. Sharing across a few donors was observed for roughly 5.4% of naive CD4, less than 4% of naive CD8, 2% to 2.5% of memory CD4, and about 0.39% of memory CD8 clonotypes.

This TCR was sampled from a man younger than 35 in good health. The sample taken for sequencing was naive CD4+ T cells sorted from blood. The sample's cell subset or site label is to be understood as: CD45RA+ positively selected.

The nucleotides are TGCAGTGCTCCCCAAGGGGTCGGCTACACCTTC. This is translated as CSAPQGVGYTF. The rearrangement combines TRBV20-1 with TRBJ1-2, with TRBD1 tentatively as D gene (5 bases match). The V and J ends are trimmed by 5 bases and 8 bases, leaving 12 bases between them. Taken from the germline V gene (reference sequence), the CDR1 and CDR2 loops are DFQATT and SNEGSKA. Including the terminal cysteine and phenylalanine, the CDR3 comprises 11 residues. Just the 33-base CDR3 DNA is kept, in frame starting at base 1.